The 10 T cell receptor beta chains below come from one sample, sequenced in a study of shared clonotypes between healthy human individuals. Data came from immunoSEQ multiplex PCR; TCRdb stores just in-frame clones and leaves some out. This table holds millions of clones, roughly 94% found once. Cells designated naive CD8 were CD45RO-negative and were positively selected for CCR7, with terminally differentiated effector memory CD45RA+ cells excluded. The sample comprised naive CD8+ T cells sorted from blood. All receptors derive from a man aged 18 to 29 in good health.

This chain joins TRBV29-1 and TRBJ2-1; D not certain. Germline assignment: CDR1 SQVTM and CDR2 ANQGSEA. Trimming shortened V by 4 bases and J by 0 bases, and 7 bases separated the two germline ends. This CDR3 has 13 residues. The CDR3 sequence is CSVVAFSYNEQFF. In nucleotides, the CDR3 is TGCAGCGTTGTGGCGTTCTCCTACAATGAGCAGTTCTTC.

The CDR3 DNA reads as TGCGCCAGCAGTGGGACAGGCAATGAAGAGCAGTACTTC. Protein sequence: CASSGTGNEEQYF. The J gene is TRBJ2-7, the V gene TRBV10-1; 7 bases agree with TRBD1. Germline trimming cut 4 bases from V and 7 bases from J; bases unmatched to any gene: 7. The CDR3 runs to 13 residues. Germline V gene sequence: CDR1 WNHNN, CDR2 SYGVQD (reference sequence).

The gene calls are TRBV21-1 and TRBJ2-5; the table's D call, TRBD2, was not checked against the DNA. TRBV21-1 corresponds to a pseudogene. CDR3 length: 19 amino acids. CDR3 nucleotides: TGTGCCAGCAGCAACCGTCTGGAGGCGGCAGGAGGAGGACAAGAGACCCAGTACTTC. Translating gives CASSNRLEAAGGGQETQYF.

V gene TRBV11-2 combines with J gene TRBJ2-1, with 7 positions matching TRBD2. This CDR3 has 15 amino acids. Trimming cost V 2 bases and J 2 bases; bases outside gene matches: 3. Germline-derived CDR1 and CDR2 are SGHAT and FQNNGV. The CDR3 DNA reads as TGTGCCAGCAGCTTACAGCGGGGCCCCTACAATGAGCAGTTCTTC. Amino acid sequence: CASSLQRGPYNEQFF.

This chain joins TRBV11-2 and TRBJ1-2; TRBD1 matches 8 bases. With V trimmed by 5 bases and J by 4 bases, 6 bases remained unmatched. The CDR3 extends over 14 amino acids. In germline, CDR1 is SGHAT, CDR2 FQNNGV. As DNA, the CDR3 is TGTGCCAGCAGCCCGGTGACAGGGGTCTATGGCTACACCTTC. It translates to CASSPVTGVYGYTF.

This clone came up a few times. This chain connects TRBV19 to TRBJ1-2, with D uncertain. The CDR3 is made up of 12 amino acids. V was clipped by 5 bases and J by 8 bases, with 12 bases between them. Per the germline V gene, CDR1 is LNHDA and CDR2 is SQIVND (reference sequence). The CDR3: CASSDAMMGYTF. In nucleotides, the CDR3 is TGTGCCAGTAGTGACGCAATGATGGGCTACACCTTC.

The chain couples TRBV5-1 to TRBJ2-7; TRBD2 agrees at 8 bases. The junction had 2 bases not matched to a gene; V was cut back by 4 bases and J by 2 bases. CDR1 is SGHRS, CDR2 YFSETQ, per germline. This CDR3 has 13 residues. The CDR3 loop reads CASSPAGAYEQYF. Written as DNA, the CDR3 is TGCGCCAGCAGCCCAGCGGGGGCCTACGAGCAGTACTTC. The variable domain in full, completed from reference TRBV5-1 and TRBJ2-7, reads KAGVTQTPRYLIKTRGQQVTLSCSPISGHRSVSWYQQTPGQGLQFLFEYFSETQRNKGNFPGRFSGRQFSNSRSEMNVSTLELGDSALYLCASSPAGAYEQYFGPGTRLTVT.

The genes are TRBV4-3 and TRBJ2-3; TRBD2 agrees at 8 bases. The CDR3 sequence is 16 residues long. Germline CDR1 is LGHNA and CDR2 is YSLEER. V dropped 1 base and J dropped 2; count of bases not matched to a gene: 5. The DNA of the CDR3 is TGCGCCAGCAGCCAAGGGACTAGCTTTAACACAGATACGCAGTATTTT. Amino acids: CASSQGTSFNTDTQYF.

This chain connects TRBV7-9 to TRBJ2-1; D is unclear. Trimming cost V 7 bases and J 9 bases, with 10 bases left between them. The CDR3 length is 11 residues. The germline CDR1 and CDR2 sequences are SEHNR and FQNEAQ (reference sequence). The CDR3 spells CASNHHAEQFF. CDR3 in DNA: TGTGCCAGCAACCACCACGCTGAGCAGTTCTTC.

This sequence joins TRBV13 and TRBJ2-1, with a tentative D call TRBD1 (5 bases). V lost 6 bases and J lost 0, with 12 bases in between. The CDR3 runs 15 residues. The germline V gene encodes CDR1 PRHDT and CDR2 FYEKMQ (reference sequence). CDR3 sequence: CASSEDSYSYNEQFF. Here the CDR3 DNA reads TGTGCCAGCAGTGAAGACAGTTACTCCTACAATGAGCAGTTCTTC.